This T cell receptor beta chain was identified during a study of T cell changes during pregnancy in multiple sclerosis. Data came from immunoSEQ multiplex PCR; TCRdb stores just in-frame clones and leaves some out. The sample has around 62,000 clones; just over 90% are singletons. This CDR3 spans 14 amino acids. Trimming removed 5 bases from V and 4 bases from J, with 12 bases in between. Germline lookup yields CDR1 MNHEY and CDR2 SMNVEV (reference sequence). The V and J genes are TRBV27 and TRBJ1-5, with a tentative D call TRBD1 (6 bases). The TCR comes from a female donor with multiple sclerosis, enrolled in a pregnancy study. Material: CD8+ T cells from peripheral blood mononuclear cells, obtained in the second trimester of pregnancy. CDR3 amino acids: CASSKGTPNQPQHF. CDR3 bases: TGTGCCAGCAGTAAAGGGACACCGAATCAGCCCCAGCATTTT.